This T cell receptor beta chain was profiled in a study of T cells in Graves' hyperthyroidism and ophthalmopathy. Across the study: Pretreatment peripheral blood was obtained at initial diagnosis.

Notes on the study in general: Onset of ophthalmopathy came a median approximately 6.5 months after the model predicted it. Among clonotypes expanded in thyroid above 0.001, most were also found in blood.

Of note for this clonotype: Its antigen is still unknown.

Uncontrolled infection, other autoimmune disease, pregnancy or lactation disqualified patients from enrolment. RNA transcripts were the template for amplifying TCR beta CDR3 regions. The HTBI set primed first-round TCR CDR3 RT-PCR. Each CDR3 protein gets one entry after TCRdb re-called the multiplex PCR reads with MiXCR. Among around 250,000 distinct CDR3 sequences, approximately 15% were seen once, and the ten largest hold roughly 15%. The CDR3 sequence is 14 residues long. Germline values: CDR1 MNHNS, CDR2 SASEGT. The ends were cut back, 3 bases at V and 0 bases at J, with 9 bases in the middle. This TCR was sampled from a woman aged 40 to 50 with Graves' hyperthyroidism that later progressed to Graves' ophthalmopathy. Sequencing was done on a sample of blood. J is TRBJ2-7 and V is TRBV6-1; D tentatively fits TRBD1 or TRBD2 (5 bases each). The CDR3 DNA is TGTGCCAGCAGTGAGCCAGGGAGCTCCTACGAGCAGTACTTC. This sequence encodes CASSEPGSSYEQYF.